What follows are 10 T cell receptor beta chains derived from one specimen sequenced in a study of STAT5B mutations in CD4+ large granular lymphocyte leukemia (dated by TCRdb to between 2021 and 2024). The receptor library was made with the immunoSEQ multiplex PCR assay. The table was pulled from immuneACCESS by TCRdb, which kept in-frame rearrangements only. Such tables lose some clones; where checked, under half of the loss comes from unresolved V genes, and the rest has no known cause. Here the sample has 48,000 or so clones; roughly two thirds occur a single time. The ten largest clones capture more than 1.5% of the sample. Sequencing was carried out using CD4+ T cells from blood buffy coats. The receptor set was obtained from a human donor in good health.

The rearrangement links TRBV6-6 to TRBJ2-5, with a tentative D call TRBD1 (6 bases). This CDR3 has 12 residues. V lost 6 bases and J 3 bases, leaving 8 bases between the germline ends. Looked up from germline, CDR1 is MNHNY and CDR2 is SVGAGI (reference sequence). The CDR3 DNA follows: TGTGCCAGCAGGCGACAGGAAGAGACCCAGTACTTC. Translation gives CASRRQEETQYF.

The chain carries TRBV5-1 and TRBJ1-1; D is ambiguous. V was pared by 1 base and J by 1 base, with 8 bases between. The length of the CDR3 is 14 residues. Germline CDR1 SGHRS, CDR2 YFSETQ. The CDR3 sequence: CASSLSTANTEAFF. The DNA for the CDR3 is TGCGCCAGCAGCTTGTCAACGGCGAACACTGAAGCTTTCTTT.

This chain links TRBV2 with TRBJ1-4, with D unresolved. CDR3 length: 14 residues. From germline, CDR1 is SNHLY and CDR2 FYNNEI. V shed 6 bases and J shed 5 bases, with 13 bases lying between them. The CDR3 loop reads CASRGRDINEKLFF. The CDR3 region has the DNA TGTGCCAGCAGAGGACGGGATATAAATGAAAAACTGTTTTTT. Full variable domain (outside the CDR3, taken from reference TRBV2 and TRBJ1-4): EPEVTQTPSHQVTQMGQEVILRCVPISNHLYFYWYRQILGQKVEFLVSFYNNEISEKSEIFDDQFSVERPDGSNFTLKIRSTKLEDSAMYFCASRGRDINEKLFFGSGTQLSVL.

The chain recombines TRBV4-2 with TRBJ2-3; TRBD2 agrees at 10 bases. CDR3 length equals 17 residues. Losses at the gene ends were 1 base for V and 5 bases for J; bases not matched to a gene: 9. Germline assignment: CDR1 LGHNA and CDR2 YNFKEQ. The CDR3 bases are TGTGCCAGCAGCCAAGCTCTACGAGCGGGGGGGGGAGATACGCAGTATTTT. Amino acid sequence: CASSQALRAGGGDTQYF.

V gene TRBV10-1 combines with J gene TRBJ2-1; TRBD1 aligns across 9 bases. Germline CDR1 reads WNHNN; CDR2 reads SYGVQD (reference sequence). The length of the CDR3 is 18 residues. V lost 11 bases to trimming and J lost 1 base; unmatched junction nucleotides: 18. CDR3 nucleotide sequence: TGCGCCGCCCAGGGCGGGGACAGGGCCGAAGAATCCTACAATGAGCAGTTCTTC. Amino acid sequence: CAAQGGDRAEESYNEQFF.

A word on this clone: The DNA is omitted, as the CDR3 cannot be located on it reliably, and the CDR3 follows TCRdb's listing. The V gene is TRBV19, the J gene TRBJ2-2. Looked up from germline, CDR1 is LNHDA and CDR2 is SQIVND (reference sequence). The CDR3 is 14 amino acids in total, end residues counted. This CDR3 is CASRGTLRAGELFF.

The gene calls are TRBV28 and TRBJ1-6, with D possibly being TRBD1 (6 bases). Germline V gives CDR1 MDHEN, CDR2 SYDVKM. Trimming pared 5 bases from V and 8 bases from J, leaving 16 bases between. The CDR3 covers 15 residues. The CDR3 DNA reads TGTGCCAGCAGTACGACACAGGGTACTCATTCACCCCTCCACTTT. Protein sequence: CASSTTQGTHSPLHF.

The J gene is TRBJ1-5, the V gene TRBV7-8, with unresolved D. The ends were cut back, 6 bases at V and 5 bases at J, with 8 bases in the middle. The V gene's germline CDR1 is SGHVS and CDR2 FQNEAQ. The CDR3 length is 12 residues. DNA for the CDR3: TGTGCCAGCAGTTTCCAAGATCAGCCCCAGCATTTT. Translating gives CASSFQDQPQHF.

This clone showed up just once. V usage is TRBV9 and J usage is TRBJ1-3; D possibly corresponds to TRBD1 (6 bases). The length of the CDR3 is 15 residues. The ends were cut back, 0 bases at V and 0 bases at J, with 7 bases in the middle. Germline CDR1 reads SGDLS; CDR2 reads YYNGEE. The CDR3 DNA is TGTGCCAGCAGCGTAGGGACAGACTCTGGAAACACCATATATTTT. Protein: CASSVGTDSGNTIYF. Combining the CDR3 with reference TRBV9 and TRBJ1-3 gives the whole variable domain DSGVTQTPKHLITATGQRVTLRCSPRSGDLSVYWYQQSLDQGLQFLIQYYNGEERAKGNILERFSAQQFPDLHSELNLSSLELGDSALYFCASSVGTDSGNTIYFGEGSWLTVV.

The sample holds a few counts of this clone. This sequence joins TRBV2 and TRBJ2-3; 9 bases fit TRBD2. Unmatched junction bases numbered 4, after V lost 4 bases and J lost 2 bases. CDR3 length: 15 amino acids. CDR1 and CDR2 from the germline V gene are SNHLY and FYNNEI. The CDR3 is CASSALAGITDTQYF. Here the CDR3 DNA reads TGTGCCAGCAGTGCCCTAGCGGGGATCACAGATACGCAGTATTTT.